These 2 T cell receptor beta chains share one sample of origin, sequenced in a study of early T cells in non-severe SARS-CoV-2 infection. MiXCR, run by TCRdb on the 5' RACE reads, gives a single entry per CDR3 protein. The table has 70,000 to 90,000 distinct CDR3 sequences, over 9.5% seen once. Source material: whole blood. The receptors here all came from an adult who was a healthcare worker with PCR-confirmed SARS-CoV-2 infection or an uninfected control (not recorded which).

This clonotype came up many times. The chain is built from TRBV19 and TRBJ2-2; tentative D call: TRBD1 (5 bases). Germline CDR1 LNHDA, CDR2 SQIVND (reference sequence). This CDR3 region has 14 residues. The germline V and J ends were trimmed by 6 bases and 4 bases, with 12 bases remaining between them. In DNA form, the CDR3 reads TGTGCCAGTAGCTTCAGACAGCTCACCGGGGAGCTGTTTTTT. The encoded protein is CASSFRQLTGELFF.

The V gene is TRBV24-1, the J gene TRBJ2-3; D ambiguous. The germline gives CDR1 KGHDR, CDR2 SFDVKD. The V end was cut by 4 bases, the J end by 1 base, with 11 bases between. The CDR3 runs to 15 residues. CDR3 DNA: TGTGCCACCAGTGACCCCTTTCGGGGCACAGATACGCAGTATTTT. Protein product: CATSDPFRGTDTQYF.